This entry lists 13 T cell receptor beta chains sequenced from one sample in a study of beta chain features in type 1 diabetes. Expressed TCRB transcripts got sequenced, as all isolated RNA was reverse transcribed. Sequencing was performed with immunoSEQ multiplex PCR; in TCRdb, only in-frame clones are kept and a portion is missing. The sample lists about 150,000 clones; around 8% were seen once. The sample taken for sequencing was central memory CD4+ T cells from blood. These receptors came from a man younger than 30 in good health.

This clone was picked up many times. The chain uses TRBV5-1 and TRBJ1-5, with a possible D match to TRBD1 (6 bases). This CDR3 contains 13 residues. Trimming left V 4 bases short and J 5 bases short, with 10 bases between. Germline loops: CDR1 SGHRS, CDR2 YFSETQ. DNA for the CDR3: TGCGCCAGCAGCGAACAGGGCGATCAGCCCCAGCATTTT. Its translation is CASSEQGDQPQHF.

The V gene is TRBV30, the J gene TRBJ1-1; possibly TRBD1 for D (5 bases). Germline CDR1 reads GTSNPN; CDR2 reads SVGIG (reference sequence). With 2 bases removed from V and 3 bases from J, the gap between germline ends came to 10 bases. The CDR3 extends over 13 amino acids. The CDR3 here is CAWSKGLDTEAFF. As DNA, the CDR3 is TGTGCCTGGAGTAAGGGGTTGGACACTGAAGCTTTCTTT. Full variable domain (missing parts from reference TRBV30 and TRBJ1-1): SQTIHQWPATLVQPVGSPLSLECTVEGTSNPNLYWYRQAAGRGLQLLFYSVGIGQISSEVPQNLSASRPQDRQFILSSKKLLLSDSGFYLCAWSKGLDTEAFFGQGTRLTVV.

This clone came up a few times. This rearrangement joins TRBV7-2 to TRBJ1-2; D might be TRBD1 (5 bases). Germline values: CDR1 SGHTA, CDR2 FQGNSA. V lost 2 bases and J 4 bases, leaving 14 bases between the germline ends. This CDR3 comprises 15 residues. The CDR3 DNA is TGTGCCAGCAGCTTAATCAAGGGGCCCAGCTATGGCTACACCTTC. This encodes CASSLIKGPSYGYTF.

This clone was counted only a few times. The chain couples TRBV28 to TRBJ2-7; 7 bases are shared with TRBD1. With 5 bases clipped from V and 2 bases from J, the junction kept 6 bases outside the gene matches. The germline V gene has CDR1 MDHEN and CDR2 SYDVKM. The CDR3 covers 14 residues. The CDR3 protein is CASSNPTGPYEQYF. The CDR3 DNA follows: TGTGCCAGCAGTAACCCGACAGGGCCCTACGAGCAGTACTTC.

To note about this clone: Other DNA sequences in the sample encode the same CDR3. The V gene is TRBV7-2, the J gene TRBJ2-3; the match to TRBD2 covers 12 bases. The V segment lost 5 bases and the J segment 5 bases; nucleotides outside the gene matches: 8. The CDR3 extends over 16 amino acids. Germline V gene data show CDR1 as SGHTA and CDR2 as FQGNSA. DNA of the CDR3: TGTGCCAGCAGCAGCTATCTAGCGGGAGGGGGAGATACGCAGTATTTT. Its protein is CASSSYLAGGGDTQYF.

The chain employs TRBV7-9 and TRBJ2-7, with 15 positions matching TRBD2. V lost 4 bases, J lost 1 base, and 8 bases stayed unmatched. This CDR3 is 18 amino acids long. CDR1 and CDR2 (germline): SEHNR, FQNEAQ (reference sequence). This CDR3 is CASSSGTSGGRASYEQYF. CDR3 DNA: TGTGCCAGCAGCTCCGGGACTAGCGGGGGGAGGGCGTCCTACGAGCAGTACTTC.

The V and J genes are TRBV1 and TRBJ2-2; TRBD2, the D gene given by the table, was not confirmed from the DNA. TRBV1 corresponds to a pseudogene. This CDR3 is 17 amino acids long. The CDR3 DNA reads as TGCACCAGCAGCCAAGATTGCCGGAGCGGAGACACCGGGGAGCTGTTTTTT. It codes for CTSSQDCRSGDTGELFF.

This clone has just a few counts. This chain's CDR3 is CASGRGLAGDLGRYEQYF. Written as DNA, the CDR3 is TGTGCCAGCGGACGTGGGTTAGCGGGAGATTTGGGCCGCTACGAGCAGTACTTC. The genes are TRBV4-2 and TRBJ2-7, with 9 bases lining up with TRBD2. Germline V CDR1 and CDR2: LGHNA, YNFKEQ. The V and J ends lost 8 bases and 3 bases, in that order; junction bases with no gene match: 20. The CDR3 is 18 amino acids.

The chain recombines TRBV7-2 with TRBJ1-1; D is unresolved. V was trimmed by 5 bases and J by 1 base, leaving 8 bases between them. CDR1 is SGHTA, CDR2 FQGNSA, per germline. There are 13 residues in the CDR3. The CDR3 DNA reads as TGTGCCAGCAGCGCGACACCGAACACTGAAGCTTTCTTT. Translation gives CASSATPNTEAFF.

This clone was recorded a few times. The chain is built from TRBV5-4 and TRBJ2-1; D is uncertain. V was pared by 8 bases and J by 7 bases, with 10 bases between. Germline V gene lookup returns CDR1 SGHNT and CDR2 YYREEE (reference sequence). This CDR3 spans 11 amino acids. The DNA for the CDR3 is TGTGCCAGTAACACAGATAATGAGCAGTTCTTC. Translation: CASNTDNEQFF. Full variable domain (remainder filled in from reference TRBV5-4 and TRBJ2-1): ETGVTQSPTHLIKTRGQQVTLRCSSQSGHNTVSWYQQALGQGPQFIFQYYREEENGRGNFPPRFSGLQFPNYSSELNVNALELDDSALYLCASNTDNEQFFGPGTRLTVL.

The chain joins TRBV10-3 to TRBJ1-5; TRBD1 matches 7 bases. V dropped 5 bases and J dropped 4; count of bases not matched to a gene: 8. The CDR3 extends over 15 amino acids. The germline CDR1 and CDR2 sequences are ENHRY and SYGVKD. CDR3 protein: CAISPTDRENQPQHF. CDR3 DNA: TGTGCCATCAGTCCCACTGACAGGGAAAATCAGCCCCAGCATTTT.

The chain carries TRBV5-4 and TRBJ2-1; TRBD2 aligns across 9 bases. The trim removed 2 bases at V and 4 bases at J, leaving 4 bases unmatched. The germline CDR1 and CDR2 sequences are SGHNT and YYREEE (reference sequence). The CDR3 loop spans 15 amino acids. In DNA, the CDR3 is TGTGCCAGCAGCTTCCGCGGGGGGGGGTACAATGAGCAGTTCTTC. Encoded protein: CASSFRGGGYNEQFF.

The chain couples TRBV7-9 to TRBJ2-1, with TRBD1 matching 9 bases. There are 15 residues in the CDR3. Looked up from germline, CDR1 is SEHNR and CDR2 is FQNEAQ (reference sequence). V trimming: 5 bases; J trimming: 7 bases; junction bases outside the gene matches: 9. DNA for the CDR3: TGTGCCAGCAGCAATCGACAGGGGGTAGGTAATGAGCAGTTCTTC. This sequence encodes CASSNRQGVGNEQFF.